The 4 T cell receptor beta chains presented below share a single source sample, sequenced in a study of blood T cell repertoires in COVID-19. TCRdb's table, derived via immunoSEQ multiplex PCR, lists solely in-frame clones and lacks some. The data show roughly 220,000 clones, roughly 84% seen once. Input material: peripheral blood. The receptors originated from a man aged 25-45 years with active or convalescent COVID-19.

The rearrangement links TRBV19 to TRBJ1-5, with a possible D match to TRBD1 (5 bases). Trimming removed 3 bases from V and 0 bases from J, with 6 bases in between. The CDR3 extends over 14 amino acids. Germline V gives CDR1 LNHDA, CDR2 SQIVND (reference sequence). This CDR3 reads CASSMGGSNQPQHF. Here the CDR3 DNA reads TGTGCCAGTAGTATGGGGGGTAGCAATCAGCCCCAGCATTTT.

The rearrangement uses TRBV5-1 and TRBJ2-3; D uncertain. Between the trimmed V and J ends, which lost 0 bases and 5 bases, there was a span of 19 bases. Germline loops: CDR1 SGHRS, CDR2 YFSETQ. The CDR3 is 17 residues long. The CDR3 DNA reads as TGCGCCAGCAGCTTGGAAAGTGTTTGGGCGTCTCGAGATACGCAGTATTTT. It specifies CASSLESVWASRDTQYF.

This clone has just a few counts. CDR3 coding DNA: TGTGCCAGCAGCTTAGAATGGACGCCCAAAGAGGGAGAGCAGTTCTTC. It codes for CASSLEWTPKEGEQFF. This chain connects TRBV7-6 to TRBJ2-1, with a weak D call TRBD2 (5 bases). The V end was cut by 1 base, the J end by 10 bases, with 20 bases between. The V gene's germline CDR1 is SGHVS and CDR2 FNYEAQ. CDR3 length: 16 residues.

This chain connects TRBV15 to TRBJ2-2; possible D gene TRBD2, 6 bases. Trimming shortened V by 1 base and J by 4 bases, and 7 bases separated the two germline ends. Germline lookup yields CDR1 LNHNV and CDR2 YYDKDF (reference sequence). The CDR3 length is 14 residues. CDR3 coding DNA: TGTGCCACCAGCAGAGGGGGGGTCACCGGGGAGCTGTTTTTT. Translating gives CATSRGGVTGELFF.